This paragraph reports one T cell receptor (beta chain). Its cognate antigen is unknown. These data belong to a study of siplizumab effects on memory and regulatory T cells. Study findings and constraints: On average, approximately 70% of mappable alloreactive CD4+ clones were Treg-derived under siplizumab, against 25% to 30% in controls. Alloreactive sequences from unstimulated CD4+ memory cells fell significantly with siplizumab. Naive T cells looked more diverse than memory cells and looked like major alloresponse contributors. Naive or memory phenotype assignment was not possible for roughly 75-96% of proliferating CD4+ or CD8+ clones.

Germline V CDR1 and CDR2: SGHAT, FQNNGV. The germline V and J ends were trimmed by 5 bases and 5 bases, with 18 bases remaining between them. The CDR3 length is 15 residues. Assay: immunoSEQ multiplex PCR; the TCRdb copy retains only in-frame clones and omits some. This sample has more than 85,000 clones, with about 90% found just once. The sample comprised CD4+ T cells sorted from blood. The chain recombines TRBV11-2 with TRBJ2-5, with D tentatively TRBD1 (6 bases). The TCR was taken from a human donor in good health. The CDR3 bases are TGTGCCAGCAGCCATCCGGGACAAGAGTCTGAGACCCAGTACTTC. Protein product: CASSHPGQESETQYF. Full variable domain (remainder filled in from reference TRBV11-2 and TRBJ2-5): EAGVAQSPRYKIIEKRQSVAFWCNPISGHATLYWYQQILGQGPKLLIQFQNNGVVDDSQLPKDRFSAERLKGVDSTLKIQPAKLEDSAVYLCASSHPGQESETQYFGPGTRLLVL.